This TCR beta chain derives from a study of blood T cells in healthy people across ages. A J-beta primer mix and a sample-barcoded 5' primer were used in a second PCR of about 7 to 11 cycles. In TCRdb, the 5' RACE reads were re-called with MiXCR into one record per CDR3 protein. The data hold around 900,000 distinct CDR3 sequences, with less than 35% observed a single time. This clonotype was detected only a few times. The V gene end was trimmed by 2 bases and the J gene end by 5 bases; junction bases not matched to a gene: 7. The CDR3 length is 15 residues. Germline V gene sequence: CDR1 DFQATT, CDR2 SNEGSKA (reference sequence).

This clonotype was sampled from a woman older than 75 in good health. The chain couples TRBV20-1 to TRBJ1-3, with 9 bases identical to TRBD1. The source material was blood. The CDR3 region has the DNA TGCAGTGCTAGACAACAGGGGGCGCTCAGAAACACCATATATTTT. Translating it yields CSARQQGALRNTIYF.